These 20 T cell receptor beta chains came from one sample sequenced in a study of blood T cell repertoires in COVID-19. Libraries were prepared by immunoSEQ multiplex PCR; TCRdb keeps only in-frame clonotypes and omits some of them. This table has 220,000 or so clones, around nine tenths appearing once. Sequencing was performed on peripheral blood. These TCRs come from a man between 60 and 70 years old who had recovered from COVID-19.

The CDR3 protein is CASQGAPNEKLFF. In nucleotides, the CDR3 is TGTGCCAGCCAGGGGGCTCCAAATGAAAAACTGTTTTTT. The V and J genes are TRBV19 and TRBJ1-4, with TRBD1 matching 8 bases. J gave up 5 bases and V 9 bases, and 5 bases lay outside the gene matches. CDR1 is LNHDA, CDR2 SQIVND, per germline (reference sequence). CDR3 size: 13 residues.

V gene TRBV3-1 (or the pseudogene TRBV3-2) combines with J gene TRBJ1-2; a possible D gene is TRBD1 (6 bases). The ends were cut back, 0 bases at V and 4 bases at J, with 12 bases in the middle. The CDR3 consists of 15 residues. CDR1 LGHDT and CDR2 YNNKEL come from the germline V gene (reference sequence). The CDR3 sequence: CASSQDQGLSYGYTF. The DNA for the CDR3 is TGTGCCAGCAGCCAAGACCAGGGGCTGAGCTATGGCTACACCTTC.

The V and J genes are TRBV19 and TRBJ2-6, with 9 bases matching TRBD1. Germline V gene sequence: CDR1 LNHDA, CDR2 SQIVND (reference sequence). Unmatched junction bases numbered 5, after V lost 4 bases and J lost 4 bases. This CDR3 region has 16 residues. The CDR3 coding sequence is TGTGCCAGTAGTACGACAGGGGGGGCCGGGGCCAACGTCCTGACTTTC. Translation gives CASSTTGGAGANVLTF. Full variable domain (rest looked up from reference TRBV19 and TRBJ2-6): DGGITQSPKYLFRKEGQNVTLSCEQNLNHDAMYWYRQDPGQGLRLIYYSQIVNDFQKGDIAEGYSVSREKKESFPLTVTSAQKNPTAFYLCASSTTGGAGANVLTFGAGSRLTVL.

The rearrangement uses TRBV5-4 and TRBJ2-5, with D maybe TRBD2 (6 bases). V lost 4 bases and J lost 2, with 15 bases in between. The CDR3 extends over 15 amino acids. Germline assignment: CDR1 SGHNT and CDR2 YYREEE (reference sequence). The CDR3 bases are TGTGCCAGCAGCACGAAGGCGGGATTGCAAGAGACCCAGTACTTC. Its protein is CASSTKAGLQETQYF.

DNA of the CDR3: TGTGCCAGCAGCTTAGATCTCCGGGGGGGGAACACTGAAGCTTTCTTT. Residues: CASSLDLRGGNTEAFF. V usage is TRBV7-2 and J usage is TRBJ1-1; the D gene is possibly TRBD1 (5 bases). Germline CDR1 is SGHTA and CDR2 is FQGNSA. The CDR3 is 16 amino acids. V was cut by 1 base and J by 1 base, with 13 bases left in between. The full variable domain, in which reference TRBV7-2 and TRBJ1-1 provide the parts outside the CDR3, is GAGVSQSPSNKVTEKGKDVELRCDPISGHTALYWYRQSLGQGLEFLIYFQGNSAPDKSGLPSDRFSAERTGGSVSTLTIQRTQQEDSAVYLCASSLDLRGGNTEAFFGQGTRLTVV.

The V call is TRBV9, the J call TRBJ2-3; 10 bases are shared with TRBD2. Germline CDR1 SGDLS, CDR2 YYNGEE. V lost 0 bases, J lost 3 bases, and 4 bases stayed unmatched. This CDR3 comprises 16 residues. The CDR3 is CASSVDVAGGTDTQYF. The CDR3 coding sequence is TGTGCCAGCAGCGTAGACGTAGCGGGGGGAACAGATACGCAGTATTTT.

The chain couples TRBV27 to TRBJ2-7, with 9 bases matching TRBD1. Germline assignment: CDR1 MNHEY and CDR2 SMNVEV (reference sequence). The CDR3 runs to 16 residues. The V segment lost 3 bases and the J segment 8 bases; nucleotides outside the gene matches: 14. The CDR3 protein is CASSFQTGTGTLKQYF. DNA of the CDR3: TGTGCCAGCAGTTTCCAAACCGGGACAGGGACCTTGAAGCAGTACTTC.

The gene calls are TRBV28 and TRBJ2-5; tentatively, D is TRBD1 (5 bases). V was clipped by 5 bases and J by 2 bases, with 15 bases between them. This CDR3 contains 15 residues. In germline, CDR1 is MDHEN, CDR2 SYDVKM. The CDR3 loop reads CASSRYAQGQETQYF. CDR3 coding DNA: TGTGCCAGCAGTCGCTATGCCCAGGGACAAGAGACCCAGTACTTC.

V usage is TRBV30 and J usage is TRBJ1-2; D might be TRBD1 (5 bases). Germline V lookup: CDR1 GTSNPN, CDR2 SVGIG (reference sequence). V shed 0 bases and J shed 7 bases, with 12 bases lying between them. The CDR3 spans 13 residues. The CDR3 is CAWSVDQGGGYTF. Here the CDR3 DNA reads TGTGCCTGGAGTGTAGATCAGGGAGGTGGCTACACCTTC.

The chain carries TRBV7-8 and TRBJ2-1; possibly TRBD2 for D (6 bases). Deletions cut 0 bases from V and 0 bases from J, with 6 bases between. CDR3 length equals 15 residues. Germline V CDR1 and CDR2: SGHVS, FQNEAQ. CDR3 sequence reads: CASSLALASYNEQFF. The DNA for the CDR3 is TGTGCCAGCAGCTTAGCACTAGCCTCCTACAATGAGCAGTTCTTC.

V and J are TRBV7-3 and TRBJ1-2; 8 bases are shared with TRBD1. Germline CDR1 SGHTA, CDR2 FQGTGA. The CDR3 spans 14 residues. After removal of 5 bases from V and 5 bases from J, the junction contained 7 bases not matched to a gene. CDR3 amino acids: CASSVGQGGYGYTF. As DNA, the CDR3 is TGTGCCAGCAGCGTCGGACAGGGAGGGTATGGCTACACCTTC.

This sequence joins TRBV29-1 and TRBJ1-1; weak D call: TRBD1 (5 bases). This CDR3 has 14 residues. Trimming took off 7 bases at V and 5 bases at J, with 20 bases between the two ends. Germline loops: CDR1 SQVTM, CDR2 ANQGSEA. This CDR3 reads CSAGGPSAGTEAFF. In nucleotides, the CDR3 is TGCAGCGCTGGCGGACCCTCGGCAGGGACTGAAGCTTTCTTT.

CDR3 protein: CASSPLAGTSYEQYF. The CDR3 DNA follows: TGTGCCAGCAGCCCCTTAGCGGGAACTTCCTACGAGCAGTACTTC. This chain connects TRBV5-6 to TRBJ2-7; 8 nucleotides match TRBD2. The germline gives CDR1 SGHDT, CDR2 YYEEEE. This CDR3 spans 15 amino acids. After removal of 4 bases from V and 1 base from J, the junction contained 7 bases not matched to a gene.

This clone has just a few counts. The DNA for the CDR3 is TGTGCCAGCAGCCTCGCGGGACTAGCGAACGAGCAGTACTTC. Translation: CASSLAGLANEQYF. The gene calls are TRBV3-1 (or the pseudogene TRBV3-2) and TRBJ2-7; 10 positions agree with TRBD2. The germline gives CDR1 LGHDT, CDR2 YNNKEL (reference sequence). There are 14 residues in the CDR3. V shed 4 bases and J 5 bases; nucleotides not matched to a gene: 5.

This clone was recorded only once. The gene calls are TRBV7-2 and TRBJ2-1; TRBD2 is a possible D gene (6 bases). Trimming stripped 2 bases from V and 7 bases from J, with 24 bases between. Germline CDR1 and CDR2: SGHTA and FQGNSA. The CDR3 extends over 18 amino acids. CDR3 residues: CASSLWGSGQRRVNEQFF. The CDR3 coding sequence is TGTGCCAGCAGCTTATGGGGATCCGGACAACGGAGGGTGAATGAGCAGTTCTTC.

This chain connects TRBV19 to TRBJ1-2, with D perhaps TRBD1 (5 bases). The CDR3 loop spans 14 amino acids. Germline-derived CDR1 and CDR2 are LNHDA and SQIVND (reference sequence). V was cut by 3 bases and J by 3 bases, with 11 bases left in between. CDR3 amino acids: CASSMDTRDYGYTF. DNA for the CDR3: TGTGCCAGTAGTATGGACACTCGAGACTATGGCTACACCTTC.

V gene TRBV19 combines with J gene TRBJ1-1; TRBD1 matches 9 bases. The CDR3 consists of 13 residues. V shed 5 bases, J shed 8 bases, and the junction held 6 bases outside the gene matches. Germline V gene sequence: CDR1 LNHDA, CDR2 SQIVND (reference sequence). The CDR3 coding sequence is TGTGCCAGTAGTTTTCGGACAGGGGCCGAAGCTTTCTTT. This translates into CASSFRTGAEAFF.

The rearrangement joins TRBV5-1 to TRBJ2-5; 7 bases map to TRBD1. The CDR3 extends over 14 amino acids. CDR1 and CDR2 (germline): SGHRS, YFSETQ. V was pared by 3 bases and J by 2 bases, with 4 bases of the junction left unmatched. DNA for the CDR3: TGCGCCAGCAGCTACACAGGGGATCAAGAGACCCAGTACTTC. Protein product: CASSYTGDQETQYF.

V is TRBV4-1 and J is TRBJ1-2; TRBD1 aligns across 7 bases. Trimming cost V 1 base and J 4 bases; bases outside gene matches: 9. This CDR3 region has 16 residues. Germline lookup yields CDR1 MGHRA and CDR2 YSYEKL. The CDR3 loop is CASSQGVGTAAYGYTF. CDR3 coding DNA: TGCGCCAGCAGCCAAGGGGTAGGGACAGCGGCCTATGGCTACACCTTC.

The J gene is TRBJ1-1, the V gene TRBV30; TRBD1 is a possible D gene (6 bases). The germline CDR1 and CDR2 sequences are GTSNPN and SVGIG (reference sequence). CDR3 length equals 14 residues. Between the trimmed V and J ends, which lost 2 bases and 5 bases, there was a span of 15 bases. The CDR3 region has the DNA TGTGCCTGGAGTCCCCAGGGGCTTGGGACTGAAGCTTTCTTT. It yields the protein CAWSPQGLGTEAFF.